Presented here are 25 T cell receptor beta chains from one specimen sequenced in a study of CD8 T cells in Susac syndrome. RNA amounts of roughly 0.5 to 1 ug underwent reverse transcription with random hexamers. TCRdb re-analysed the immunoSEQ multiplex PCR reads in MiXCR, keeping a single row per CDR3 protein. This repertoire shows 150,000 to 250,000 distinct CDR3 sequences, over 90% found once; its top ten account for 0.085% to 0.095%. The sequenced material came from CD4+ T cells from PBMCs. These receptors were taken from a human donor with multiple sclerosis.

This clonotype was observed once. The chain uses TRBV7-2 and TRBJ2-3; D remains ambiguous. Germline-derived CDR1 and CDR2 are SGHTA and FQGNSA. The CDR3 runs to 18 residues. V was cut by 2 bases and J by 1 base, with 19 bases left in between. CDR3: CASSLIMPWSRGTDTQYF. CDR3 bases: TGTGCCAGCAGCTTAATCATGCCCTGGAGCCGGGGCACAGATACGCAGTATTTT.

The chain is built from TRBV3-1 and TRBJ2-5; D uncertain. With 4 bases removed from V and 5 bases from J, the gap between germline ends came to 11 bases. The CDR3 extends over 13 amino acids. Per germline, CDR1 LGHDT and CDR2 YNNKEL (reference sequence). For the CDR3, the DNA is TGTGCCAGCAGCCGGGCCCCCGGGGAGACCCAGTACTTC. This gives the protein CASSRAPGETQYF.

The J gene is TRBJ1-1, the V gene TRBV18, with D hard to call. Looked up from germline, CDR1 is KGHSH and CDR2 is LQKENI. Trimming shortened V by 1 base and J by 6 bases, and 9 bases separated the two germline ends. The CDR3 spans 13 residues. CDR3 in amino acids: CASSPQDWAEAFF. The CDR3 coding sequence is TGTGCCAGCTCACCACAGGACTGGGCTGAAGCTTTCTTT.

V is TRBV2 and J is TRBJ1-3; D uncertain. V was cut by 1 base and J by 4 bases, with 14 bases left in between. This CDR3 region has 16 residues. CDR1 and CDR2 from the germline V gene are SNHLY and FYNNEI. In DNA, the CDR3 is TGTGCCAGCAGTGAAGTTCATAGGGCGGGAGGAAACACCATATATTTT. Translating gives CASSEVHRAGGNTIYF.

This sequence joins TRBV30 and TRBJ1-2; 7 bases match TRBD1. The CDR3 runs 13 residues. CDR1 and CDR2 (germline): GTSNPN, SVGIG (reference sequence). J lost 7 bases, V lost 2 bases, and 7 bases had no gene match. In DNA form, the CDR3 reads TGTGCCTGGAGTAGGGCACAGGGGCTTGGCTACACCTTC. Translated, it gives CAWSRAQGLGYTF.

The V and J genes are TRBV2 and TRBJ2-1; D uncertain. Trimming cost V 4 bases and J 7 bases, with 5 bases left between them. The germline V gene encodes CDR1 SNHLY and CDR2 FYNNEI. The CDR3 is 11 amino acids. The CDR3: CASSVRNEQFF. The CDR3 coding sequence is TGTGCCAGCAGTGTGAGGAATGAGCAGTTCTTC.

The rearrangement joins TRBV4-1 to TRBJ1-1; D unresolved. The germline gives CDR1 MGHRA, CDR2 YSYEKL. The CDR3 runs 13 residues. V was clipped by 0 bases and J by 9 bases, with 11 bases between them. The CDR3 here is CASSQDSFGKAFF. The CDR3 coding sequence is TGCGCCAGCAGCCAAGACAGTTTTGGGAAAGCTTTCTTT.

The chain uses TRBV15 and TRBJ2-3; D might be TRBD2 (5 bases). Trimming took off 5 bases at V and 6 bases at J, with 12 bases between the two ends. Per the germline V gene, CDR1 is LNHNV and CDR2 is YYDKDF (reference sequence). CDR3 size: 13 residues. CDR3 DNA sequence: TGTGCCACCAGCCCGCCCTCGGGGGATACGCAGTATTTT. It codes for CATSPPSGDTQYF.

The rearrangement uses TRBV3-1 and TRBJ2-1; TRBD2 agrees at 7 bases. The germline V gene encodes CDR1 LGHDT and CDR2 YNNKEL (reference sequence). The CDR3 is made up of 15 amino acids. V lost 3 bases and J lost 2; bases outside the gene matches: 4. This CDR3 is CASSQASGTYNEQFF. DNA for the CDR3: TGTGCCAGCAGCCAGGCTAGCGGCACCTACAATGAGCAGTTCTTC.

This rearrangement joins TRBV7-9 to TRBJ2-1; D remains ambiguous. V was pared by 3 bases and J by 4 bases, with 13 bases between. Looked up from germline, CDR1 is SEHNR and CDR2 is FQNEAQ (reference sequence). This CDR3 is built from 15 residues. CDR3 in amino acids: CASSFNTPGYNEQFF. CDR3 sequence (DNA): TGTGCCAGCAGCTTCAATACACCGGGTTACAATGAGCAGTTCTTC. Full variable domain (remainder filled in from reference TRBV7-9 and TRBJ2-1): DTGVSQNPRHKITKRGQNVTFRCDPISEHNRLYWYRQTLGQGPEFLTYFQNEAQLEKSRLLSDRFSAERPKGSFSTLEIQRTEQGDSAMYLCASSFNTPGYNEQFFGPGTRLTVL.

This sequence joins TRBV10-3 and TRBJ2-1; 7 nucleotides align to TRBD2. The J segment lost 0 bases and the V segment lost 7 bases, leaving 9 bases of the junction unmatched. The CDR3 has 16 residues. Germline V gene lookup returns CDR1 ENHRY and CDR2 SYGVKD. The CDR3 region is CAIIPARERSYNEQFF. In DNA, the CDR3 is TGTGCCATCATTCCGGCGCGGGAGCGCTCCTACAATGAGCAGTTCTTC.

This chain joins TRBV5-1 and TRBJ2-1; tentatively, D is TRBD2 (5 bases). V lost 0 bases, J lost 6 bases, and 13 bases lay in between. Germline loops: CDR1 SGHRS, CDR2 YFSETQ. The CDR3 length is 15 residues. As DNA, the CDR3 is TGCGCCAGCAGCTTGGGTCTAGCTCTAAGCAATGAGCAGTTCTTC. Translated, it gives CASSLGLALSNEQFF.

V is TRBV29-1 and J is TRBJ1-4; D unclear. The germline V and J ends were trimmed by 3 bases and 4 bases, with 9 bases remaining between them. CDR1 is SQVTM and CDR2 is ANQGSEA in the germline V gene. CDR3 length equals 13 residues. CDR3 in amino acids: CSVEAGHNEKLFF. The CDR3 coding sequence is TGCAGCGTTGAGGCAGGCCATAATGAAAAACTGTTTTTT.

The chain is built from TRBV29-1 and TRBJ2-5; D possibly matches TRBD1 or TRBD2 (5 bases each). Germline V gene data show CDR1 as SQVTM and CDR2 as ANQGSEA. Trimming pared 6 bases from V and 4 bases from J, leaving 15 bases between. This CDR3 is 13 amino acids long. The CDR3, as DNA: TGCAGCGTAACCTATAGTGGGGGAGAGACCCAGTACTTC. Translated: CSVTYSGGETQYF.

The J gene is TRBJ2-3, the V gene TRBV5-4, with a possible D match to TRBD2 (5 bases). Germline V lookup: CDR1 SGHNT, CDR2 YYREEE (reference sequence). Trimming stripped 3 bases from V and 0 bases from J, with 14 bases between. The CDR3 is 16 amino acids. Here the CDR3 reads CASSSPRSGSTDTQYF. In DNA, the CDR3 is TGTGCCAGCAGCTCGCCCAGGAGCGGTAGCACAGATACGCAGTATTTT.

This rearrangement joins TRBV3-1 to TRBJ1-2; D is uncertain. Germline V gene sequence: CDR1 LGHDT, CDR2 YNNKEL (reference sequence). V gave up 4 bases and J gave up 6 bases, with 12 bases separating them. This CDR3 has 13 amino acids. The DNA of the CDR3 is TGTGCCAGCAGCCCGACGGACCCACATGGCTACACCTTC. It encodes CASSPTDPHGYTF. Together with reference TRBV3-1 and TRBJ1-2, the CDR3 gives the full variable domain: DTAVSQTPKYLVTQMGNDKSIKCEQNLGHDTMYWYKQDSKKFLKIMFSYNNKELIINETVPNRFSPKSPDKAHLNLHINSLELGDSAVYFCASSPTDPHGYTFGSGTRLTVV.

V is TRBV7-2 and J is TRBJ2-5; 9 bases fit TRBD1. This CDR3 spans 14 amino acids. Germline loops: CDR1 SGHTA, CDR2 FQGNSA. V lost 6 bases to trimming and J lost 5 bases; unmatched junction nucleotides: 7. The CDR3 region is CASRKTGGGETQYF. The DNA for the CDR3 is TGTGCCAGCAGGAAGACAGGGGGAGGGGAGACCCAGTACTTC.

The gene calls are TRBV5-1 and TRBJ1-1, with TRBD1 as a possible D gene (6 bases). Looked up from germline, CDR1 is SGHRS and CDR2 is YFSETQ. The CDR3 extends over 16 amino acids. V was clipped by 4 bases and J by 4 bases, with 20 bases between them. Here the CDR3 DNA reads TGCGCCAGCAGCCCCCGGCCTGCGGGGGCAATCACTGAAGCTTTCTTT. Amino acid sequence: CASSPRPAGAITEAFF.

This sequence joins TRBV19 and TRBJ2-7; D possibly uses TRBD1 or TRBD2 (5 bases each). The ends were cut back, 9 bases at V and 5 bases at J, with 17 bases in the middle. Germline V gene data show CDR1 as LNHDA and CDR2 as SQIVND (reference sequence). CDR3 length equals 13 residues. The CDR3 is CASSQARGHEQYF. Written as DNA, the CDR3 is TGTGCCAGCAGCCAGGCTCGGGGCCACGAGCAGTACTTC.

V usage is TRBV15 and J usage is TRBJ1-3; TRBD1 might be the D (5 bases). Trimming stripped 5 bases from V and 4 bases from J, with 15 bases between. The CDR3 runs to 15 residues. Germline V gives CDR1 LNHNV, CDR2 YYDKDF (reference sequence). CDR3 DNA: TGTGCCACCAGCCCCGCAGGGTCGACAGGAAACACCATATATTTT. Translating gives CATSPAGSTGNTIYF.

This clonotype has just one count. This chain uses TRBV9 with TRBJ2-7, with a possible D match to TRBD1 (6 bases). The CDR3 runs to 15 residues. Germline CDR1 is SGDLS and CDR2 is YYNGEE. Trimming stripped 1 base from V and 3 bases from J, with 14 bases between. The CDR3 sequence: CASSVRAGEYYEQYF. CDR3 DNA: TGTGCCAGCAGCGTACGGGCAGGGGAGTACTACGAGCAGTACTTC.

The V and J genes are TRBV6-6 and TRBJ2-3; no reliable D call. The V and J ends lost 7 bases and 6 bases respectively, with 8 bases between them. The CDR3 contains 11 residues. Germline CDR1 MNHNY, CDR2 SVGAGI (reference sequence). For the CDR3, the DNA is TGTGCCAGCACTTTCGGGGATACGCAGTATTTT. Translated, it gives CASTFGDTQYF.

The chain has TRBV30 and TRBJ1-5; D might be TRBD1 (6 bases). Trimming took 5 bases from V and 6 from J, leaving 14 bases between them. Germline V lookup: CDR1 GTSNPN, CDR2 SVGIG (reference sequence). The CDR3 is 13 amino acids. The DNA for the CDR3 is TGTGCCTGGTCTGGGGGCGACCTTCAGCCCCAGCATTTT. This codes for CAWSGGDLQPQHF.

This chain joins TRBV6-5 and TRBJ1-4, with D maybe TRBD1 (5 bases). Trimming removed 6 bases at V and 8 bases at J, with 10 bases between. Germline lookup yields CDR1 MNHEY and CDR2 SVGAGI. This CDR3 has 12 residues. CDR3 nucleotides: TGTGCCAGCAGCTCAGGGTACGAAAAACTGTTTTTT. Translation: CASSSGYEKLFF.

The count of this clonotype is one. The CDR3 DNA sequence: TGCAGCGTTGAGTTCCAGGGTGGTCAGCCCCAGCATTTT. Translation: CSVEFQGGQPQHF. V and J are TRBV29-1 and TRBJ1-5, with D perhaps matching TRBD1 (5 bases). CDR3 length: 13 amino acids. The germline gives CDR1 SQVTM, CDR2 ANQGSEA. Trimming removed 3 bases at V and 6 bases at J, with 12 bases between. Combining the CDR3 with reference TRBV29-1 and TRBJ1-5 gives the whole variable domain SAVISQKPSRDICQRGTSLTIQCQVDSQVTMMFWYRQQPGQSLTLIATANQGSEATYESGFVIDKFPISRPNLTFSTLTVSNMSPEDSSIYLCSVEFQGGQPQHFGDGTRLSIL.